This entry lists 6 T cell receptor beta chains sequenced from one sample in a study of beta chain features in type 1 diabetes. The entirety of the isolated RNA underwent reverse transcription, so expressed TCRB transcripts were sequenced. The repertoire was sequenced with immunoSEQ multiplex PCR; TCRdb's copy has only in-frame clones and lacks some. The sample consists of 300,000 to 350,000 clones, around 7.6% of them appearing once. Sequenced material: central memory CD4+ T cells from blood. The receptors here all came from a woman aged 18-29 years in good health.

In its sample, this clone was seen a few times. This CDR3 reads CASSSTGPNIQYF. CDR3 coding DNA: TGTGCCAGCAGCTCGACAGGGCCAAACATTCAGTACTTC. The chain has TRBV7-8 and TRBJ2-4; 7 nucleotides match TRBD1. After removal of 4 bases from V and 6 bases from J, the junction contained 3 bases not matched to a gene. Germline-derived CDR1 and CDR2 are SGHVS and FQNEAQ. This CDR3 region has 13 residues.

This sequence joins TRBV29-1 and TRBJ2-7, with 9 bases fitting TRBD1. V shed 5 bases, J shed 5 bases, and the junction held 10 bases outside the gene matches. Germline V gives CDR1 SQVTM, CDR2 ANQGSEA. There are 14 residues in the CDR3. The chain's CDR3 is CSVLIPDRGDEQYF. DNA for the CDR3: TGCAGCGTTCTCATACCGGACAGGGGTGACGAGCAGTACTTC.

This clone was seen a handful of times. As DNA, the CDR3 is TGTGCCATCAGTGAGTCTGTCCAGGGTGGGGAGCAGTACTTC. Translated, it gives CAISESVQGGEQYF. This chain uses TRBV10-3 with TRBJ2-7; maybe TRBD1 (5 bases). Germline loops: CDR1 ENHRY, CDR2 SYGVKD. The CDR3 spans 14 residues. V lost 0 bases and J lost 7, with 13 bases in between.

The CDR3 coding sequence is TGTGCCAGCAGCTTACAATGGGGCACTGAAGCTTTCTTT. Encoded protein: CASSLQWGTEAFF. The J gene is TRBJ1-1, the V gene TRBV13; no clear D gene. The germline CDR1 and CDR2 sequences are PRHDT and FYEKMQ (reference sequence). V lost 2 bases to trimming and J lost 4 bases, with 8 bases between them. CDR3 length: 13 amino acids. Variable domain in full (rest from reference TRBV13 and TRBJ1-1): AAGVIQSPRHLIKEKRETATLKCYPIPRHDTVYWYQQGPGQDPQFLISFYEKMQSDKGSIPDRFSAQQFSDYHSELNMSSLELGDSALYFCASSLQWGTEAFFGQGTRLTVV.

The CDR3 nucleotides are TGTGCCAGCAGATCGACAGCGCAACTATCCAGCTCCTACGAGCAGTACTTC. It translates to CASRSTAQLSSSYEQYF. The rearrangement links TRBV13 to TRBJ2-7, with D possibly matching TRBD1 (5 bases). The V gene's germline CDR1 is PRHDT and CDR2 FYEKMQ (reference sequence). Trimming cost V 6 bases and J 0 bases, with 21 bases left between them. The length of the CDR3 is 17 residues.

This clone was counted only a few times. The rearrangement uses TRBV19 and TRBJ2-7; D is unclear. The ends were cut back, 6 bases at V and 2 bases at J, with 8 bases in the middle. Germline assignment: CDR1 LNHDA and CDR2 SQIVND (reference sequence). CDR3 length: 12 amino acids. CDR3 DNA: TGTGCCAGTAGCCACCGACCCTACGAGCAGTACTTC. This gives the protein CASSHRPYEQYF.